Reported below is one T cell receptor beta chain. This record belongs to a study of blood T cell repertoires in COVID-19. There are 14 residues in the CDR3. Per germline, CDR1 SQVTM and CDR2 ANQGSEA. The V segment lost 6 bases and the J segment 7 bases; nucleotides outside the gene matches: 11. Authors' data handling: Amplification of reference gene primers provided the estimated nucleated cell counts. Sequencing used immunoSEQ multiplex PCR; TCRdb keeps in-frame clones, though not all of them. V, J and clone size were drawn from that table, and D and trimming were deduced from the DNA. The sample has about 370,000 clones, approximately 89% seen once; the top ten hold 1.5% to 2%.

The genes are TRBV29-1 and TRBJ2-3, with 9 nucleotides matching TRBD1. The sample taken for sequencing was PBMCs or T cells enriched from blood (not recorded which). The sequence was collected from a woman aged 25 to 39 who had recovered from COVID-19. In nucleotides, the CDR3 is TGCAGCGTACTGAAACAGGGGGCTGGATATACGCAGTATTTT. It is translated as CSVLKQGAGYTQYF.